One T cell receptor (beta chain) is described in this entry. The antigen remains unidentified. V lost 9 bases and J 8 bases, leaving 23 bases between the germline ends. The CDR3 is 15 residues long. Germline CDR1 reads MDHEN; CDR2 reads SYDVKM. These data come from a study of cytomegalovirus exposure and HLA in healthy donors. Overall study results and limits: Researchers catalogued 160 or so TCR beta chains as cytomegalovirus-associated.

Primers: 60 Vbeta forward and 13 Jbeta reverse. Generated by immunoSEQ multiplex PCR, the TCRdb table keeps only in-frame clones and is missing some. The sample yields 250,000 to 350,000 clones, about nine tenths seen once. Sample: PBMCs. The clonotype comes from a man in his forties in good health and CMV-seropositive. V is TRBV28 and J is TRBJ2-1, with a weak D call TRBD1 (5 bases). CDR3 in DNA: TGTGCCAGTCCCACCCTCCGGACATTGAACCATGAGCAGTTCTTC. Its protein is CASPTLRTLNHEQFF.